Shown below are 4 T cell receptor beta chains from a single sample sequenced in a study of CD8+CD57+ T cells in acquired aplastic anemia. CDR3 and TCR beta VDJ profiling relied on genomic DNA as the template. TCRdb reanalysed the reads using MiXCR and keeps one entry per CDR3 protein. The repertoire holds around 230,000 distinct CDR3 sequences, 60% to 65% seen once, with 29% in the top ten. Specimen: sorted CD4+, CD8+, or CD8+CD57+ T cells (not recorded which) from PBMCs. These TCRs come from a human donor in good health.

The chain is built from TRBV6-1 and TRBJ1-1; D remains unclear. The CDR3 has 13 amino acids. Trimming shortened V by 6 bases and J by 0 bases, and 8 bases separated the two germline ends. The germline gives CDR1 MNHNS, CDR2 SASEGT. The CDR3 DNA reads as TGTGCCAGCAGGTCTCCTATGAACACTGAAGCTTTCTTT. This codes for CASRSPMNTEAFF.

The sample holds one count of this clonotype. This rearrangement joins TRBV5-1 to TRBJ2-7, with 11 bases lining up with TRBD2. The germline gives CDR1 SGHRS, CDR2 YFSETQ. CDR3 size: 15 residues. V shed 4 bases, J shed 3 bases, and the junction held 6 bases outside the gene matches. The CDR3 bases are TGCGCCAGCAGCCCGACTAGCGGGAAGAGCTACGAGCAGTACTTC. Residues: CASSPTSGKSYEQYF.

The gene calls are TRBV20-1 and TRBJ2-1; unclear D gene. V lost 0 bases and J 7 bases, leaving 16 bases between the germline ends. Per the germline V gene, CDR1 is DFQATT and CDR2 is SNEGSKA (reference sequence). The CDR3 runs to 15 residues. This chain's CDR3 is CSARDLHAPQNEQFF. The CDR3 DNA reads as TGCAGTGCTAGAGACCTACATGCGCCCCAAAATGAGCAGTTCTTC.

Turning to this clonotype: A clone one base away is much larger, so this may be a read error. Likely a read error: the CDR3 ends without its conserved phenylalanine or tryptophan. The CDR3: CASSYSGGANTEAFS. CDR3 DNA: TGTGCCAGCAGTTACTCCGGGGGGGCTAACACTGAAGCTTTCTCT. The chain recombines TRBV6-6 with TRBJ1-1; TRBD1 might be the D (6 bases). Germline loops: CDR1 MNHNY, CDR2 SVGAGI (reference sequence). V was shortened by 0 bases and J by 2 bases, with 10 bases between the two germline ends. This CDR3 is 15 amino acids long.